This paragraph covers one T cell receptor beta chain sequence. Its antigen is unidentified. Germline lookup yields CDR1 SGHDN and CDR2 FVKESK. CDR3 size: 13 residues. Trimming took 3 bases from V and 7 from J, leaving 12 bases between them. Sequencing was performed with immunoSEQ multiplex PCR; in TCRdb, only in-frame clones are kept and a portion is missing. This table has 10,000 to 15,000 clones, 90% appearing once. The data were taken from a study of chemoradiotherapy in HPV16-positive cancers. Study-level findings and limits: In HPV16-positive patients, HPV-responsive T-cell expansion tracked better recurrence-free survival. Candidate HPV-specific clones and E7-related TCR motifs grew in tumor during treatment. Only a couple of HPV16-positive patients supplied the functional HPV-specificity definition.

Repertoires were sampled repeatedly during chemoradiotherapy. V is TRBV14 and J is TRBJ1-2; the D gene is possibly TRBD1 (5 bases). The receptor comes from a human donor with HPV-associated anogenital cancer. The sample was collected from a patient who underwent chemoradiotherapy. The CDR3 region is CASSHWGSSGYTF. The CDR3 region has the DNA TGTGCCAGCAGCCATTGGGGGTCCTCTGGCTACACCTTC.